A selection of T cell receptor beta chains follows, all from one sample in a study of blood T cell repertoires in COVID-19. Using immunoSEQ multiplex PCR, the repertoire was profiled, and TCRdb retains in-frame clones only, with some absent. The sample has hundreds of thousands of clones, 87% seen once. Material for sequencing was peripheral blood. These receptors came from a man between 18 and 35 years old with active or convalescent COVID-19. Each CDR3 is given with its conserved first and last residue. A D gene is named only where the DNA matches it firmly. Part of the rows lack a size; the others show once, few, many or a class for expanded clones.

j_call d_call v_call clone_size cdr3_nt cdr3_aa
TRBJ2-1 TRBD1 TRBV5-1 NA TGCGCCAGCAGCCCAACAGGGGATGAGCAGTTCTTC CASSPTGDEQFF
TRBJ1-1 NA TRBV7-8 once TGTGCCAGCAGCTTAGCTATCCAGAGCGGGAACTATGCTTTCTTT CASSLAIQSGNYAFF
TRBJ1-3 TRBD1 TRBV10-3 few TGTGCCATCAGTGGGACAGGGAATGGAAACACCATATATTTT CAISGTGNGNTIYF
TRBJ1-6 TRBD1 TRBV27 once TGTGCCAGCAGCCTCACAGGGGGGGATTCACCCCTCCACTTT CASSLTGGDSPLHF
TRBJ1-1 NA TRBV18 NA TGTGCCAGCTCCCCCATACCGGGGGGTGACACTGAAGCTTTCTTT CASSPIPGGDTEAFF
TRBJ2-7 NA TRBV5-1 once TGCGCCAGCAGCCTTGCGGCCGACGAGCAGTACTTC CASSLAADEQYF
TRBJ1-5 NA TRBV21-1 NA TGTGCCAGCAGCAAAGTCCTACTTACCACAGGTGTAGGGGGCCGTCAGCCCCAGCATTTT CASSKVLLTTGVGGRQPQHF
TRBJ1-2 NA TRBV7-3 few TGTGCCAGCAGCCTCTCGGGGGGTAGGGCCGATGGCTACACCTTC CASSLSGGRADGYTF
TRBJ2-3 TRBD2 TRBV5-4 NA TGTGCCAGCCGAACTGAGGTAGCGGGAGGGAGGGATACGCAGTATTTT CASRTEVAGGRDTQYF
TRBJ2-1 TRBD1 TRBV7-2 many TGTGCCAGCAGCCCAACCCAGGGACAGATACTCTACAATGAGCAGTTCTTC CASSPTQGQILYNEQFF
TRBJ2-7 TRBD2 TRBV7-6 NA TGTGCCAGCAGCGGTGCTAGCGGGGGAGCCTACGAGCAGTACTTC CASSGASGGAYEQYF